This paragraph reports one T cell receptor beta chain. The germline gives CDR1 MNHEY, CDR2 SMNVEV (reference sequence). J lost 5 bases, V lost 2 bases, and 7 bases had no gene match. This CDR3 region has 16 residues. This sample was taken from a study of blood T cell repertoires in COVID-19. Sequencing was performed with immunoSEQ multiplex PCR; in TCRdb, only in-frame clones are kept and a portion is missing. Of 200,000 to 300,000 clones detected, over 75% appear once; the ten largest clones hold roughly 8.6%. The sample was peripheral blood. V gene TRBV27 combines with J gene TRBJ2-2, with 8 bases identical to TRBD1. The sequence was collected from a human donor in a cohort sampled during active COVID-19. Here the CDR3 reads CASSLGTGGRTGELFF. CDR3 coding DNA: TGTGCCAGCAGTTTAGGAACAGGGGGGAGGACCGGGGAGCTGTTTTTT.